A selection of T cell receptor beta chains follows, all from one sample in a study of shared clonotypes between healthy human individuals. Method: immunoSEQ multiplex PCR; TCRdb's copy keeps in-frame clones and lacks some. The sample has hundreds of thousands of clones, approximately 95% seen once. The material sequenced was naive CD8+ T cells sorted from blood. Receptors originate from a woman under 40 in good health. Both conserved end residues are part of each CDR3. The D gene is left open where the match is weak. The listing skips clone size in some rows; elsewhere it reads once, few, many or a size class.

cdr3_nt cdr3_aa j_call v_call clone_size d_call
TGTGCCAGCAGTTTTAGCGGCGGAAGCAATCAGCCCCAGCATTTT CASSFSGGSNQPQHF TRBJ1-5 TRBV27 - -
TGTGCCAGCAGCCAAGAGGAGGGCCGGCATGTCAATGAGCAGTTCTTC CASSQEEGRHVNEQFF TRBJ2-1 TRBV4-2 - -
TGTGCCAGCAGGGGGGAACAGCGATATCAGCCCCAGCATTTT CASRGEQRYQPQHF TRBJ1-5 TRBV2 - -
TGTGCCATCAGTTCAGGGGTGGGCTACGAGCAGTACTTC CAISSGVGYEQYF TRBJ2-7 TRBV10-3 - -
TGTGCCAGCAGTCCAATAAGAACAGGGGGATGGCAGCCCCAGCATTTT CASSPIRTGGWQPQHF TRBJ1-5 TRBV28 - TRBD1
TGTGCCAGCAGCTCCTTCAGGGCAAACACTGAAGCTTTCTTT CASSSFRANTEAFF TRBJ1-1 TRBV7-2 once -
TGTGCCAGCAGTTCGGGACTAGCGCCGTACGAGCAGTACTTC CASSSGLAPYEQYF TRBJ2-7 TRBV5-4 once TRBD2
TGCGCCAGCAGCTTTGGCAGGGCCGAGCAGTACTTC CASSFGRAEQYF TRBJ2-7 TRBV5-1 - -
TGCGCCAGCAGCCACCCCCCGAGGGGTCGCGAGCAGTACTTC CASSHPPRGREQYF TRBJ2-7 TRBV4-1 - -
TGTGCCAGCAGCTCCCACTGGACTGAGGTGTCCGAGCAGTACTTC CASSSHWTEVSEQYF TRBJ2-7 TRBV11-2 - -
TGCGCCAGCAGCCAAAGGGGGTTATACGAGCAGTACTTC CASSQRGLYEQYF TRBJ2-7 TRBV4-1 - -
TGTGCCAGCAGCCTACCGGCGGACGGCGAAGAGACCCAGTACTTC CASSLPADGEETQYF TRBJ2-5 TRBV5-4 - -
TGCGCCAGCAGCTCTACCCCGTCTACCCAGTACTTC CASSSTPSTQYF TRBJ2-5 TRBV5-1 - -
TGTGCCAGCAACGGTGGTATGGAGACCCAGTACTTC CASNGGMETQYF TRBJ2-5 TRBV2 - -
TGTGCCAGCAGCCAAGATCTCGGGACTGAAGCTTTCTTT CASSQDLGTEAFF TRBJ1-1 TRBV14 - -
TGTGCCAGCAGTTACCTGCCCGGCTACGAGCAGTACTTC CASSYLPGYEQYF TRBJ2-7 TRBV6-5 - -
TGCGCCAGCAGCCCGGCGAACAGGGACTACGAGCAGTACTTC CASSPANRDYEQYF TRBJ2-7 TRBV7-8 - -
TGTGCCAGCAGTGAAGGAGGTCCCTACGAGCAGTACTTC CASSEGGPYEQYF TRBJ2-7 TRBV6-1 - -
TGCAGCGTTGAAGATCCAGGGCCGGAGCAGTACTTC CSVEDPGPEQYF TRBJ2-7 TRBV29-1 once -
TGTGCCAGCAGTCTCCCGACTAGTATCTACAATGAGCAGTTCTTC CASSLPTSIYNEQFF TRBJ2-1 TRBV28 - -
TGTGCCAGCAGCTCGACCCAAACACGCGAGCAGTACTTC CASSSTQTREQYF TRBJ2-7 TRBV6-5 - -
TGTGCCAGCAGCTTAACGAACAACAGAGCCTACTATGGCTACACCTTC CASSLTNNRAYYGYTF TRBJ1-2 TRBV7-3 - -
TGTGCCAGCAGAACCAGCGGGAGTTACGATGAGCAGTTCTTC CASRTSGSYDEQFF TRBJ2-1 TRBV5-4 - TRBD2
TGCGCCAGCAGCTTCCTAGCGGGAGCGTCGGATGGGCCTAACAATGAGCAGTTCTTC CASSFLAGASDGPNNEQFF TRBJ2-1 TRBV5-1 - TRBD2
TGTGCCAGCAGCTTAGAGGGGACTAGGAGCAATCAGCCCCAGCATTTT CASSLEGTRSNQPQHF TRBJ1-5 TRBV7-9 - -
TGTGCCAGCAGCGTAGACAGGGGGCTGGATACGCAGTATTTT CASSVDRGLDTQYF TRBJ2-3 TRBV9 once TRBD1
TGTGCCAGCAGTGGAGGAACCTACGAGCAGTACTTC CASSGGTYEQYF TRBJ2-7 TRBV2 - -
TGTGCCAGCAGCCCTGGGACAGGGAGGACCGGGGAGCTGTTTTTT CASSPGTGRTGELFF TRBJ2-2 TRBV7-6 - TRBD1
TGTGCCAGCAGCAACGGGGTTGCGGGGGGGAACTACGAGCAGTACTTC CASSNGVAGGNYEQYF TRBJ2-7 TRBV11-1 - TRBD2
TGCGCCAGCAGTGAGTCGCGTCTTGCCTTGAATACGCAGTATTTT CASSESRLALNTQYF TRBJ2-3 TRBV10-1 - -
TGTGCCACCCAACAGGGGCACGGTTACGAGCAGTACTTC CATQQGHGYEQYF TRBJ2-7 TRBV2 - TRBD1
TGTGCCAGCAGTGATCAGGCAGGGGGCTTGATCAACGAGCAGTACTTC CASSDQAGGLINEQYF TRBJ2-7 TRBV27 - TRBD1
TGTGCCAGCAGCTCTCATAGGGCTAGCCCGTACGAGCAGTACTTC CASSSHRASPYEQYF TRBJ2-7 TRBV7-8 - -
TGCGCCAGCAGCCAAGATCGGACAGGGTCTAATGAAAAACTGTTTTTT CASSQDRTGSNEKLFF TRBJ1-4 TRBV4-1 - TRBD1
TGTGCCAGTAGTATAGATATGGGGAACACTGAAGCTTTCTTT CASSIDMGNTEAFF TRBJ1-1 TRBV19 - -
TGTGCCAGCGGAGCAACCGTGGATGATCGCTACGAGCAGTACTTC CASGATVDDRYEQYF TRBJ2-7 TRBV28 - -
TGTGCCAGCAGCTTCCGCGGGAGGTCGACCTACGAGCAGTACTTC CASSFRGRSTYEQYF TRBJ2-7 TRBV7-9 - TRBD2
TGCAGTGCCCCGAGATCGTACGAGCAGTACTTC CSAPRSYEQYF TRBJ2-7 TRBV20-1 once -
TGTGCCAGCCGCCCGAACCCGGCAGGCCAGTATAGCAATCAGCCCCAGCATTTT CASRPNPAGQYSNQPQHF TRBJ1-5 TRBV27 - -
TGTGCCAGCAGCTTAACTAGAGCCACCTACGAGCAGTACTTC CASSLTRATYEQYF TRBJ2-7 TRBV7-2 - -
TGTGCCAGCAGTTTATCCCGGCACCAGAACACTGAAGCTTTCTTT CASSLSRHQNTEAFF TRBJ1-1 TRBV28 - -
TGTGCCAGCAGTCCACCCCTAGACCAACCTCGAAAGCAGTACTTC CASSPPLDQPRKQYF TRBJ2-7 TRBV7-9 - -
TGTGCCAGCAGTTTAGGGACAGGGATGTACAATGAGCAGTTCTTC CASSLGTGMYNEQFF TRBJ2-1 TRBV27 - TRBD1
TGCAGCGGAGGGGGTTATAGTGAGCAGTTCTTC CSGGGYSEQFF TRBJ2-1 TRBV29-1 - -
TGTGCCAGCAGCTTACCGGCGAAGGGTTACACCGGGGAGCTGTTTTTT CASSLPAKGYTGELFF TRBJ2-2 TRBV7-2 - -
TGTGCCAGCAGCCTCGAAAGGACTAGCGGGGGGACCTACGAGCAGTACTTC CASSLERTSGGTYEQYF TRBJ2-7 TRBV9 - TRBD2
TGTGCCGCGGCCGGGACGGACTCCTACGAGCAGTACTTC CAAAGTDSYEQYF TRBJ2-7 TRBV2 once -
TGTGCCAGCAGCTTGGGTCAGAAAGGGATGAACTATGGCTACACCTTC CASSLGQKGMNYGYTF TRBJ1-2 TRBV5-4 - -
TGTGCCAGCAGTCCCGGGACAGGGGTCACCGGGGAGCTGTTTTTT CASSPGTGVTGELFF TRBJ2-2 TRBV27 - TRBD1
TGTGCCAGCAGCTTGGGTACCAACTACGAGCAGTACTTC CASSLGTNYEQYF TRBJ2-7 TRBV5-4 once -
TGCAGTGCAAAAAGAGCCTACGAGCAGTACTTC CSAKRAYEQYF TRBJ2-7 TRBV20-1 - -
TGCAGCGTCGTGCTGCGGGAGGCCACGGGCGAGCAGTACTTC CSVVLREATGEQYF TRBJ2-7 TRBV29-1 - TRBD2
TGTGCCAGTAGTATGGGCCATAGCGGGTCCTCCTACAATGAGCAGTTCTTC CASSMGHSGSSYNEQFF TRBJ2-1 TRBV19 - TRBD2
TGTGCCAGCAGGGAGAGCGGGAGGGCAGGGAATGAGCAGTTCTTC CASRESGRAGNEQFF TRBJ2-1 TRBV6-4 - TRBD2
TGTGCCAGCAGCGGACAGGGAGGTGAGCAGTTCTTC CASSGQGGEQFF TRBJ2-1 TRBV9 - -